The following is a T cell receptor beta chain sequence with its context. This clonotype qualifies as medium-sized (0.01 to 0.1%). The antigen this receptor binds is unknown. Base qualities are not recorded, but no much larger clone differs from it by a single base. This sample stems from a study of neurological immune-mediated disorders (dated by TCRdb to about 2019). Turning to the overall study: Peripheral blood TCR-beta repertoires from HTLV-I-associated myelopathy (HAM/TSP) patients, multiple sclerosis patients and healthy controls were compared by UMI-based sequencing. The approximately 100 TCR-beta libraries included longitudinal samples, technical triplicates and paired sorted CD4+ and CD8+ T-cell subsets alongside PBMC samples. The cohort was made up of some 70 subjects, consisting of roughly 14 HAM/TSP patients, around 35 multiple sclerosis patients and around 20 healthy controls. The research as a whole found: TCR clonal expansion was highest in HAM/TSP patients and lowest in MS patients, with MS patients falling below even healthy controls. Across subjects, expanded clones never shared an identical CDR3 amino acid sequence, which suggests that the TCR-beta repertoires in every group were private.

At the junction V is shortened by 4 bases and J by 4 bases, with 5 bases in between. Taken from cysteine to phenylalanine, the CDR3 has 12 residues. The DNA shown is the 36-base CDR3, in frame from base 1. Reading the germline V gene gives CDR1 SQVTM and CDR2 ANQGSEA. cDNA was synthesized by template-switch 5'RACE using a primer with a 10-nucleotide random unique molecular identifier that tagged each TCR transcript. Each sequencing run produced over 180 million TCR-beta sequences covering 15-18 subjects. The RNeasy kit was used to extract total RNA. Using the KAPA Real-time Library Amplification kit, TCR-beta VDJ regions were amplified with primers for the TCR constant region and the 5'RACE anchor. Sample indexes and Illumina adaptors were added in a first PCR, after which library yield was increased in a second PCR. After Ampure bead purification, the roughly 650 bp TCR product was size-selected on a 2% E-gel SizeSelection system. Before pooling, libraries had their quality checked on a Bioanalyzer, their concentration measured with Qubit, and their quantity determined with the Kapa Library Quantification kit. Libraries were sequenced paired-end 2 x 150 bp on an Illumina HiSeq 2500. To increase sequence diversity, roughly 24-31% phiX was spiked into each library pool. For the original study's pipeline: Quality-filtered reads were processed with the UMI-based MiGEC pipeline, which removed over 75% of raw TCR sequences during error correction. VDJ genes were aligned to IMGT germline references, and each clonotype was defined by a unique CDR3 amino acid sequence together with V-J genes. Clonal expansion, Shannon diversity, and CDR3 relatedness (CalcPairwiseDistances, ClusterSamples) were evaluated with VDJtools, and phylogenetic trees were built with CLCbio workbench. A clone was classed as expanded if it had 8 or more unique UMIs, a cutoff based on coefficient-of-variation modelling across technical triplicates. TCRdb cleaned the public reads at Q25 with fastp, built clones with MiXCR and kept in-frame beta chains. Entries are consolidated by CDR3 protein sequence, retaining the most common genes and DNA. TCRdb, not the original authors, processed these V and J calls. Recorded for this sample are some 37,000 distinct CDR3 sequences; 10% of them occurred a single time. The top ten constitute approximately 6.3% of the sample.

For unsorted PBMC libraries, 2 million PBMCs were used after storage in RNAlater at -80 degrees C until RNA extraction. Peripheral blood underwent Ficoll-Hypaque density gradient centrifugation to isolate PBMCs, which were then cryopreserved in liquid nitrogen. Sequencing used PBMCs. The chain couples TRBV29-1 to TRBJ2-6; no D gene is confidently identified. The receptor comes from a woman in her twenties or thirties with HTLV-1-associated myelopathy (HAM/TSP). The nucleotides are TGCAGCGTTGGAGAGGGGGCCAACGTCCTGACTTTC. This yields the protein CSVGEGANVLTF.